Following are 30 T cell receptor beta chains from one sample sequenced in a study of PD-1 blockade in mismatch repair-deficient tumors. TCRdb's copy holds only in-frame clones and misses some; the assay was immunoSEQ multiplex PCR. The top ten clones hold roughly 4.5% of a sample with over 100,000 clones, more than 60% of them seen once. This specimen was peripheral blood, taken about 60 weeks after starting pembrolizumab. These TCRs come from an adult with mismatch repair-deficient cancer.

This chain connects TRBV12-5 to TRBJ1-1; unclear D gene. V lost 3 bases to trimming and J lost 0 bases, with 17 bases between them. Germline CDR1 and CDR2: LGHNT and FRNRAP. The CDR3 has 17 residues. CDR3 residues: CASGFSIPTPMNTEAFF. The CDR3 DNA reads as TGTGCTAGTGGTTTTAGCATACCCACCCCTATGAACACTGAAGCTTTCTTT.

The V and J genes are TRBV29-1 and TRBJ1-2; 8 bases agree with TRBD1. This CDR3 has 13 residues. CDR1 and CDR2 (germline): SQVTM, ANQGSEA. With 6 bases clipped from V and 2 bases from J, the junction kept 5 bases outside the gene matches. Here the CDR3 DNA reads TGCAGCGTGGAGGACAGGGAAAACTATGGCTACACCTTC. This translates into CSVEDRENYGYTF.

The gene calls are TRBV19 and TRBJ1-5; D gene uncertain. The CDR3 spans 16 residues. Germline V gives CDR1 LNHDA, CDR2 SQIVND (reference sequence). Trimming stripped 2 bases from V and 0 bases from J, with 11 bases between. The CDR3 DNA is TGTGCCAGTAGTATATTTGAAGATTATAGCAATCAGCCCCAGCATTTT. The encoded protein is CASSIFEDYSNQPQHF.

The chain carries TRBV7-9 and TRBJ2-3, with D perhaps matching TRBD1 (5 bases). V lost 2 bases to trimming and J lost 2 bases, with 8 bases between them. CDR1 is SEHNR, CDR2 FQNEAQ, per germline (reference sequence). The CDR3 is 14 amino acids. CDR3 bases: TGTGCCAGCAGCTTACAGGGATCCACAGATACGCAGTATTTT. Residues: CASSLQGSTDTQYF.

The chain carries TRBV4-1 and TRBJ2-5; D may be TRBD2 (6 bases). CDR1 MGHRA and CDR2 YSYEKL come from the germline V gene. V lost 0 bases, J lost 3 bases, and 11 bases lay in between. This CDR3 contains 15 residues. Here the CDR3 reads CASSQDRGGEETQYF. Here the CDR3 DNA reads TGCGCCAGCAGCCAAGATCGAGGAGGGGAAGAGACCCAGTACTTC.

This clone was detected only a few times. This rearrangement joins TRBV21-1 to TRBJ2-7. TRBV21-1 is a pseudogene locus. The CDR3 contains 14 residues. The CDR3 DNA reads as TGTGCCAGCAGGACGGGCCTAAGGGCCTACGAGCAGTACTTC. Its protein is CASRTGLRAYEQYF.

V usage is TRBV11-3 and J usage is TRBJ2-1; 8 bases map to TRBD1. Germline CDR1 is SGHNT and CDR2 is YENEEA. Trimming removed 4 bases from V and 9 bases from J; junction bases left unmatched: 11. The CDR3 is made up of 15 amino acids. CDR3 loop: CASSSRDRGLGEQFF. In DNA form, the CDR3 reads TGTGCCAGCAGCTCGAGAGACAGGGGACTCGGTGAGCAGTTCTTC.

This clone occurred once. This sequence joins TRBV27 and TRBJ1-1, with D possibly TRBD1 on 5 matching bases. The CDR3 sequence is 14 residues long. CDR1 is MNHEY, CDR2 SMNVEV, per germline (reference sequence). V shed 5 bases and J shed 6 bases, with 16 bases lying between them. The CDR3: CASSPLLGVAEAFF. The CDR3 nucleotides are TGTGCCAGCAGTCCACTGTTGGGGGTCGCTGAAGCTTTCTTT.

Regarding this clone: At one end, the junction sequence differs from germline, possibly due to a read error. The chain carries TRBV7-3 and TRBJ2-2; 7 nucleotides agree with TRBD2. The CDR3 extends over 14 amino acids. Germline V gene sequence: CDR1 SGHTA, CDR2 FQGTGA. The CDR3 nucleotides read TGTGCCAGCAGCCTCAGCGGGAACATCGGGGAGCTGTTTTTT. Translation: CASSLSGNIGELFF.

The chain carries TRBV7-6 and TRBJ1-2; D unresolved. Deletions cut 3 bases from V and 7 bases from J, with 9 bases between. The germline V gene encodes CDR1 SGHVS and CDR2 FNYEAQ. The CDR3 is made up of 12 amino acids. Here the CDR3 reads CASSLVESGYTF. DNA for the CDR3: TGTGCCAGCAGCTTGGTGGAGAGTGGCTACACCTTC.

This chain links TRBV21-1 with TRBJ2-6; TRBD2 was called by the table and not checked on the DNA. TRBV21-1 is labeled a pseudogene. The CDR3 spans 20 residues. CDR3 in DNA: TGTGCCAGCGCGCCCCTAGGAAGGACTAGCGGGAGACCTGGGGCCAACGTCCTGACTTTC. This translates into CASAPLGRTSGRPGANVLTF.

The rearrangement joins TRBV5-6 to TRBJ1-1; D gene ambiguous. CDR1 and CDR2 (germline): SGHDT, YYEEEE. Trimming removed 1 base from V and 1 base from J, with 5 bases in between. This CDR3 has 13 amino acids. The CDR3 sequence is CASSLSPNTEAFF. CDR3 coding DNA: TGTGCCAGCAGCTTGTCACCGAACACTGAAGCTTTCTTT.

The rearrangement links TRBV6-1 to TRBJ1-5; 8 bases are a match to TRBD1. Trimming took 6 bases from V and 6 from J; bases not matched to a gene: 10. CDR3 size: 15 residues. CDR1 is MNHNS and CDR2 is SASEGT in the germline V gene. For the CDR3, the DNA is TGTGCCAGCAGACCGGGACAGGCTTTGGGTCAGCCCCAGCATTTT. Its protein product is CASRPGQALGQPQHF.

The chain employs TRBV27 and TRBJ2-1; weak D call: TRBD1 (5 bases). Trimming removed 0 bases from V and 10 bases from J, with 13 bases in between. The CDR3 loop spans 14 amino acids. The V gene's germline CDR1 is MNHEY and CDR2 SMNVEV (reference sequence). CDR3 nucleotides: TGTGCCAGCAGTTTATCTACCCAGGGTAGGGAGCAGTTCTTC. Its translation is CASSLSTQGREQFF.

The chain carries TRBV4-1 and TRBJ2-7; D uncertain. The length of the CDR3 is 14 residues. Germline CDR1 reads MGHRA; CDR2 reads YSYEKL. The V end was cut by 1 base, the J end by 3 bases, with 10 bases between. CDR3 protein: CASSQGPGYYEQYF. CDR3 DNA: TGCGCCAGCAGCCAAGGGCCGGGCTACTACGAGCAGTACTTC.

The chain joins TRBV30 to TRBJ2-7, with TRBD1 matching over 8 bases. The length of the CDR3 is 14 residues. Germline V gene data show CDR1 as GTSNPN and CDR2 as SVGIG (reference sequence). V lost 4 bases, J lost 5 bases, and 10 bases stayed unmatched. This CDR3 is CAWTETGETHEQYF. The CDR3 coding sequence is TGTGCCTGGACCGAGACAGGGGAAACCCACGAGCAGTACTTC.

The V call is TRBV19, the J call TRBJ2-2; the D is unclear. The CDR3 runs 15 residues. The germline V gene has CDR1 LNHDA and CDR2 SQIVND (reference sequence). V lost 1 base and J 6 bases, leaving 12 bases between the germline ends. The CDR3 nucleotides are TGTGCCAGTAGTATAGCCCCAAACAGTGCCGGGGAGCTGTTTTTT. It is translated as CASSIAPNSAGELFF.

V usage is TRBV7-3 and J usage is TRBJ2-5; TRBD2 agrees at 9 bases. V was clipped by 2 bases and J by 5 bases; unmatched bases: 6. The length of the CDR3 is 15 residues. Germline CDR1 reads SGHTA; CDR2 reads FQGTGA. CDR3 DNA: TGTGCCAGCAGCTTATACGCTAGCGGGATTGAGACCCAGTACTTC. This encodes CASSLYASGIETQYF.

This chain's CDR3 is CATSRVQESGYTF. The CDR3 nucleotides are TGTGCCACCAGCAGAGTTCAGGAGTCTGGCTACACCTTC. J is TRBJ1-2 and V is TRBV15; D remains unclear. The CDR3 contains 13 residues. Trimming took off 1 base at V and 7 bases at J, with 10 bases between the two ends. The germline gives CDR1 LNHNV, CDR2 YYDKDF (reference sequence).

The J gene is TRBJ2-3, the V gene TRBV5-1, with 11 positions matching TRBD2. Unmatched junction bases numbered 7, after V lost 4 bases and J lost 3 bases. CDR3 length: 16 residues. Germline V lookup: CDR1 SGHRS, CDR2 YFSETQ. As DNA, the CDR3 is TGCGCCAGCAGCCACAGGACTAGCGGGCTTACAGATACGCAGTATTTT. Amino acid sequence: CASSHRTSGLTDTQYF.

The chain couples TRBV2 to TRBJ1-1, with D perhaps matching TRBD1 (5 bases). The CDR3 is 13 amino acids. The V and J ends lost 5 bases and 1 base respectively, with 8 bases between them. Germline V gene data show CDR1 as SNHLY and CDR2 as FYNNEI. CDR3 DNA sequence: TGTGCCAGCAGTTTAGACAGGAACACTGAAGCTTTCTTT. This gives the protein CASSLDRNTEAFF.

The V call is TRBV27, the J call TRBJ2-7, with D possibly being TRBD1 (6 bases). The V end lost 0 bases, the J end lost 0 bases, and 12 bases lay between the germline ends. The CDR3 contains 16 residues. Germline-derived CDR1 and CDR2 are MNHEY and SMNVEV (reference sequence). The CDR3 nucleotides are TGTGCCAGCAGTTTATCGGGGGCAGGACCCTCCTACGAGCAGTACTTC. It codes for CASSLSGAGPSYEQYF.

The rearrangement uses TRBV28 and TRBJ2-7, with TRBD1 as a possible D gene (6 bases). Germline V gene data show CDR1 as MDHEN and CDR2 as SYDVKM. V was trimmed by 5 bases and J by 0 bases, leaving 14 bases between them. CDR3 size: 15 residues. CDR3 DNA: TGTGCCAGCAGTCCCTCCGGGACATCCTCCTACGAGCAGTACTTC. Its translation: CASSPSGTSSYEQYF.

The chain uses TRBV27 and TRBJ2-1; D uncertain. Trimming took 1 base from V and 4 from J, leaving 8 bases between them. This CDR3 comprises 14 residues. Germline loops: CDR1 MNHEY, CDR2 SMNVEV (reference sequence). DNA of the CDR3: TGTGCCAGCAGTTTATTGGACGGATACAATGAGCAGTTCTTC. Translation: CASSLLDGYNEQFF.

This clone was counted many times. The rearrangement uses TRBV7-9 and TRBJ1-4, with a possible D match to TRBD1 (6 bases). Germline assignment: CDR1 SEHNR and CDR2 FQNEAQ (reference sequence). CDR3 length: 14 amino acids. The V end was cut by 5 bases, the J end by 4 bases, with 11 bases between. The CDR3 sequence: CASSLGQNNEKLFF. The CDR3 nucleotides read TGTGCCAGCAGCCTCGGACAGAATAATGAAAAACTGTTTTTT.

The chain joins TRBV4-2 to TRBJ2-7; TRBD2 matches at 14 bases. CDR3 length equals 15 residues. J was trimmed by 2 bases and V by 5 bases; bases with no gene match: 2. Germline V CDR1 and CDR2: LGHNA, YNFKEQ. This CDR3 reads CASSLGLAGAYEQYF. In nucleotides, the CDR3 is TGTGCCAGCAGCTTGGGACTAGCGGGAGCCTACGAGCAGTACTTC.

The chain carries TRBV19 and TRBJ2-1; 7 bases map to TRBD2. V lost 7 bases to trimming and J lost 0 bases; unmatched junction nucleotides: 6. CDR3 length: 15 amino acids. Germline values: CDR1 LNHDA, CDR2 SQIVND (reference sequence). The CDR3 nucleotides are TGTGCCAGTAAGATAGCGGGTAGCTCCTACAATGAGCAGTTCTTC. Translation gives CASKIAGSSYNEQFF.

J is TRBJ2-5 and V is TRBV2, with TRBD2 matching 7 bases. This CDR3 spans 14 amino acids. CDR1 is SNHLY and CDR2 is FYNNEI in the germline V gene. The junction had 3 bases not matched to a gene; V was cut back by 4 bases and J by 1 base. CDR3 residues: CASSALAAQETQYF. The CDR3, as DNA: TGTGCCAGCAGTGCGCTAGCGGCCCAAGAGACCCAGTACTTC. The whole variable domain, filled in from reference TRBV2 and TRBJ2-5, reads EPEVTQTPSHQVTQMGQEVILRCVPISNHLYFYWYRQILGQKVEFLVSFYNNEISEKSEIFDDQFSVERPDGSNFTLKIRSTKLEDSAMYFCASSALAAQETQYFGPGTRLLVL.

The chain is built from TRBV27 and TRBJ2-1, with a tentative D call TRBD2 (5 bases). Trimming removed 3 bases at V and 10 bases at J, with 16 bases between. The CDR3 totals 14 residues. Germline values: CDR1 MNHEY, CDR2 SMNVEV (reference sequence). The CDR3 sequence: CASSFSRTAMEQFF. CDR3 sequence (DNA): TGTGCCAGCAGTTTCTCCCGGACTGCGATGGAGCAGTTCTTC.

This rearrangement joins TRBV27 to TRBJ1-5; 9 bases line up with TRBD1. Trimming cost V 8 bases and J 4 bases; bases outside gene matches: 15. This CDR3 has 17 residues. From germline, CDR1 is MNHEY and CDR2 SMNVEV (reference sequence). The CDR3 DNA reads TGTGCCAGCGGCCCGGGACAGGGCCGCCGTGGGAATCAGCCCCAGCATTTT. Translating it yields CASGPGQGRRGNQPQHF.